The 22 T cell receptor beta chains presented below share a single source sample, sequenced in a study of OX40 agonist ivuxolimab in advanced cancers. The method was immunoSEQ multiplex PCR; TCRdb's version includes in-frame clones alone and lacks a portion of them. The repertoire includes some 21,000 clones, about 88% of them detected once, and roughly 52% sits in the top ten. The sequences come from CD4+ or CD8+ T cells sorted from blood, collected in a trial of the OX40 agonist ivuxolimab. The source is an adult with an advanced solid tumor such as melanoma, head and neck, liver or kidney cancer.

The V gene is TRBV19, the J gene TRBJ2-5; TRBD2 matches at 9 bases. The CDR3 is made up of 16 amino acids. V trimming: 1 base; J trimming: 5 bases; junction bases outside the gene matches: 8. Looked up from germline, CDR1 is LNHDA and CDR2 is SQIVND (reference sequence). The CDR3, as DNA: TGTGCCAGTAGTATAGGGGCTAGCGGGACTTTGGAGACCCAGTACTTC. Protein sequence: CASSIGASGTLETQYF.

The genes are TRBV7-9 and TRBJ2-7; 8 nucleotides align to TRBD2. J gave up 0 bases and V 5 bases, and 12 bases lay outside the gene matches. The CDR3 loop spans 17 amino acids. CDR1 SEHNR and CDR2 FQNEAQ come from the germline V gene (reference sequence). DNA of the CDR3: TGTGCCAGCAGCAGCCGTGATAGCGGGACCATCTCCTACGAGCAGTACTTC. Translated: CASSSRDSGTISYEQYF.

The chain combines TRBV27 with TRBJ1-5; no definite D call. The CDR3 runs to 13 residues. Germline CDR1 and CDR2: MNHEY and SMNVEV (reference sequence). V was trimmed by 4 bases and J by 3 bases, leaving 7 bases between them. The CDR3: CASSSAINQPQHF. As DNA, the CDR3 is TGTGCCAGCAGTTCGGCGATCAATCAGCCCCAGCATTTT.

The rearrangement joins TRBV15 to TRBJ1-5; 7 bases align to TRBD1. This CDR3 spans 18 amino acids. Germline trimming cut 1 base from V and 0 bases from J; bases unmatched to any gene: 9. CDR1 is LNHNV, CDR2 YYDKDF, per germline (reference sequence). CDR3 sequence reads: CATSRASNTGDSNQPQHF. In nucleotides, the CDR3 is TGTGCCACCAGCAGAGCATCAAATACAGGGGATAGCAATCAGCCCCAGCATTTT.

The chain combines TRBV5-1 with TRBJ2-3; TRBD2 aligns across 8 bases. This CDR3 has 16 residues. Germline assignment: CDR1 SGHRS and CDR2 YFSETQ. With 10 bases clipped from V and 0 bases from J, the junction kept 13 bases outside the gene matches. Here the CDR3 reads CASGSGSALSTDTQYF. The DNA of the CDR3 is TGCGCCTCTGGGAGCGGGAGCGCTCTTAGCACAGATACGCAGTATTTT.

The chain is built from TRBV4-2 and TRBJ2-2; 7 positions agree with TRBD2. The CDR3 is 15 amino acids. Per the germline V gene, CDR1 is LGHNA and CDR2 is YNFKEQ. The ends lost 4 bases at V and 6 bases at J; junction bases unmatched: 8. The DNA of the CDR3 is TGTGCCAGCAGCCGAGATCGTGGGGGGGCCGGGGAGCTGTTTTTT. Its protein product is CASSRDRGGAGELFF.

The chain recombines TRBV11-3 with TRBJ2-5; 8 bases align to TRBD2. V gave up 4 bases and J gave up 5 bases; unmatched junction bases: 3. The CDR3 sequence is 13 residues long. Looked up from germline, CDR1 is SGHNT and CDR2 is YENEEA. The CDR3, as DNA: TGTGCCAGCAGCTCAGCGGGAGTGGAGACCCAGTACTTC. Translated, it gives CASSSAGVETQYF. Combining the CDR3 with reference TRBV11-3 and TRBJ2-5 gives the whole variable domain EAGVVQSPRYKIIEKKQPVAFWCNPISGHNTLYWYLQNLGQGPELLIRYENEEAVDDSQLPKDRFSAERLKGVDSTLKIQPAELGDSAVYLCASSSAGVETQYFGPGTRLLVL.

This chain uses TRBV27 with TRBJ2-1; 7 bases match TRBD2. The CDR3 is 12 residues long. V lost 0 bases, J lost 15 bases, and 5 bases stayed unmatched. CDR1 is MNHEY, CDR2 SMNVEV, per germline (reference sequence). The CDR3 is CASSLSGRGLFF. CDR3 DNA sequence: TGTGCCAGCAGTTTATCAGGGAGGGGTTTGTTCTTC.

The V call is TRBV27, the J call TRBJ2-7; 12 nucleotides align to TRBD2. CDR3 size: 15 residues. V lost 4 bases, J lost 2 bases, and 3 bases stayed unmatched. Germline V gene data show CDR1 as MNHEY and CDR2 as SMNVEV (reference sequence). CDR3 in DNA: TGTGCCAGCAGTTCGGGACTAGCGGGCGCCTACGAGCAGTACTTC. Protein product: CASSSGLAGAYEQYF.

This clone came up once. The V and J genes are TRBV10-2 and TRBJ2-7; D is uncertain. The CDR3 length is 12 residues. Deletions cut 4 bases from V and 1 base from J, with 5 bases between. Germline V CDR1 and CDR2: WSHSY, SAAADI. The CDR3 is CASSVGSYEQYF. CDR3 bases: TGCGCCAGCAGTGTCGGATCCTACGAGCAGTACTTC.

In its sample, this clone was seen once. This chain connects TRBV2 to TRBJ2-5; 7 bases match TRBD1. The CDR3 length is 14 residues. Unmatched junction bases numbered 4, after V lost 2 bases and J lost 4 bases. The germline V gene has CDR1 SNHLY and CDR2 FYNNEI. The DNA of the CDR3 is TGTGCCAGCAGTGAATGGCAGGGGGTAGAGACCCAGTACTTC. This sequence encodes CASSEWQGVETQYF.

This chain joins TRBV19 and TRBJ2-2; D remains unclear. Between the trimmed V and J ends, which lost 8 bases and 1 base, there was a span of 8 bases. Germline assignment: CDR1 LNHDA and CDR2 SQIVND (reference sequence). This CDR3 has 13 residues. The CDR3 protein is CASFNLNTGELFF. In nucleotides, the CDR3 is TGTGCCAGTTTCAACCTGAACACCGGGGAGCTGTTTTTT.

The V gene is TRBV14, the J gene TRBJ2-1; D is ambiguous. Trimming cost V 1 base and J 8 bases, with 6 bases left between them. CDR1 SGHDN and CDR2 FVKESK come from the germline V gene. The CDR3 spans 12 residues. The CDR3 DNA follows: TGTGCCAGCAGCCAAGGGGTGTATGAGCAGTTCTTC. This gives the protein CASSQGVYEQFF.

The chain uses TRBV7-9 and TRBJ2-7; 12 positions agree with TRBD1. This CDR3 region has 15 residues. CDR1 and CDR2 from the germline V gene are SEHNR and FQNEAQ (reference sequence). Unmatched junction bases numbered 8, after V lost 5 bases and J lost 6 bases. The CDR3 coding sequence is TGTGCCAGCAGCCCCCCCGGGACAGGGGGCGTCGAGCAGTACTTC. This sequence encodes CASSPPGTGGVEQYF.

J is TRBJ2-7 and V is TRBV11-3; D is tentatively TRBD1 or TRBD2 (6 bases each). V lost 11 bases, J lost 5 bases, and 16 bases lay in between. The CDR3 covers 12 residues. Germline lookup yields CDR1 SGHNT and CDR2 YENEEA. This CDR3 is CAASPGGHEQYF. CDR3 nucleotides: TGTGCCGCCTCTCCCGGGGGCCACGAGCAGTACTTC. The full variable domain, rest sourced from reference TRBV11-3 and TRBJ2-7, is EAGVVQSPRYKIIEKKQPVAFWCNPISGHNTLYWYLQNLGQGPELLIRYENEEAVDDSQLPKDRFSAERLKGVDSTLKIQPAELGDSAVYLCAASPGGHEQYFGPGTRLTVT.

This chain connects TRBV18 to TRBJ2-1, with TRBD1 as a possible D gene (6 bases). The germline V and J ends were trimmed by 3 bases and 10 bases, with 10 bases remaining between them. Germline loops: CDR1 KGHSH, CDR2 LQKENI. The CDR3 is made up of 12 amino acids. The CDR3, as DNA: TGTGCCAGCTCACCTATTACAGGGGAGCAGTTCTTC. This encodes CASSPITGEQFF.

CDR3 region: CASSWAGYTGELFF. The CDR3 region has the DNA TGTGCCAGCAGTTGGGCGGGATACACCGGGGAGCTGTTTTTT. The genes are TRBV28 and TRBJ2-2, with a possible D match to TRBD2 (6 bases). The germline V and J ends were trimmed by 4 bases and 3 bases, with 9 bases remaining between them. Germline V gene lookup returns CDR1 MDHEN and CDR2 SYDVKM. The CDR3 length is 14 residues. The entire variable domain, with the rest obtained from reference TRBV28 and TRBJ2-2, is as follows: DVKVTQSSRYLVKRTGEKVFLECVQDMDHENMFWYRQDPGLGLRLIYFSYDVKMKEKGDIPEGYSVSREKKERFSLILESASTNQTSMYLCASSWAGYTGELFFGEGSRLTVL.

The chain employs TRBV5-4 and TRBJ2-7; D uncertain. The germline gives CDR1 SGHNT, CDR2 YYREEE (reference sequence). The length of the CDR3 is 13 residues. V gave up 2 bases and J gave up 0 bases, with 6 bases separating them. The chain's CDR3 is CASSLTGSYEQYF. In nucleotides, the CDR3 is TGTGCCAGCAGCTTAACTGGCTCCTACGAGCAGTACTTC.

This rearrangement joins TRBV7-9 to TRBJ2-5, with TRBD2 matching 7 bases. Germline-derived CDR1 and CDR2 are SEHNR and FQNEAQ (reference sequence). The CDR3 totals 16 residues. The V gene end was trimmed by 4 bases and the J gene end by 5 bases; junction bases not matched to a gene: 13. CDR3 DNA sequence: TGTGCCAGCAGCTGGGGGGGAGCGGATGGGTTGGAGACCCAGTACTTC. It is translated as CASSWGGADGLETQYF.

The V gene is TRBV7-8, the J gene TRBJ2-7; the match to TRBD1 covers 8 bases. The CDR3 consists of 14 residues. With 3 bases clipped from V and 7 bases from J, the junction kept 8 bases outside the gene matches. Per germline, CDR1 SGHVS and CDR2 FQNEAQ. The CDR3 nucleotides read TGTGCCAGCAGCTTCGGACAGGGAGGTGGGGAGCAGTACTTC. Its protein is CASSFGQGGGEQYF.

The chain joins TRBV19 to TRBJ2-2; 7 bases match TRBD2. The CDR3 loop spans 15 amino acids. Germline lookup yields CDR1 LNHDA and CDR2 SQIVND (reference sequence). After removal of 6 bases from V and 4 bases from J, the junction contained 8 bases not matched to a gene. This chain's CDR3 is CASSPWGGSTGELFF. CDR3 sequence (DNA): TGTGCCAGTAGCCCTTGGGGGGGTTCCACCGGGGAGCTGTTTTTT. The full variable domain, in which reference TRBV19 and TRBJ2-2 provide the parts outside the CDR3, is DGGITQSPKYLFRKEGQNVTLSCEQNLNHDAMYWYRQDPGQGLRLIYYSQIVNDFQKGDIAEGYSVSREKKESFPLTVTSAQKNPTAFYLCASSPWGGSTGELFFGEGSRLTVL.

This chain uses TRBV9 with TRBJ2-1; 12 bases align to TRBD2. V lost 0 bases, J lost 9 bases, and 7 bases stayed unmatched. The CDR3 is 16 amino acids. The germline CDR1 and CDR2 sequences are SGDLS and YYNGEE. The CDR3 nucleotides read TGTGCCAGCAGCGTAGGGCCTGGGACTAGCGGGTCTGAGCAGTTCTTC. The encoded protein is CASSVGPGTSGSEQFF.